These 7 T cell receptor beta chains were all obtained from the same sample, sequenced in a study of blood T cell repertoires in COVID-19. Generated by immunoSEQ multiplex PCR, the TCRdb table keeps only in-frame clones and is missing some. The sample consists of hundreds of thousands of clones, roughly 85% of them appearing once. Sample: PBMCs or T cells enriched from blood (not recorded which). Every receptor here comes from a woman under 30 with acute COVID-19.

The chain is built from TRBV10-1 and TRBJ2-7; possibly TRBD1 for D (5 bases). V lost 4 bases, J lost 0 bases, and 10 bases lay in between. This CDR3 spans 14 amino acids. Per the germline V gene, CDR1 is WNHNN and CDR2 is SYGVQD (reference sequence). CDR3 sequence: CASSGTGPSYEQYF. The CDR3 DNA sequence: TGCGCCAGCAGTGGCACAGGCCCCTCCTACGAGCAGTACTTC.

The rearrangement links TRBV7-9 to TRBJ1-2, with a weak D call TRBD1 (5 bases). The V gene lost 3 bases and the J gene lost 5 bases, with 10 bases spanning the gap. This CDR3 has 13 amino acids. Germline CDR1 and CDR2: SEHNR and FQNEAQ (reference sequence). DNA for the CDR3: TGTGCCAGCAGCTTGGACATGGAATATGGCTACACCTTC. Amino acid sequence: CASSLDMEYGYTF.

The chain recombines TRBV28 with TRBJ1-5; perhaps TRBD1 as D (5 bases). The germline V gene encodes CDR1 MDHEN and CDR2 SYDVKM. The germline V and J ends were trimmed by 1 base and 3 bases, with 10 bases remaining between them. CDR3 length: 15 amino acids. In DNA form, the CDR3 reads TGTGCCAGCAGTTTATACGGGGGATACAATCAGCCCCAGCATTTT. Its translation: CASSLYGGYNQPQHF. The full variable domain, rest sourced from reference TRBV28 and TRBJ1-5, is DVKVTQSSRYLVKRTGEKVFLECVQDMDHENMFWYRQDPGLGLRLIYFSYDVKMKEKGDIPEGYSVSREKKERFSLILESASTNQTSMYLCASSLYGGYNQPQHFGDGTRLSIL.

V is TRBV11-2 and J is TRBJ2-7, with TRBD2 matching over 8 bases. The CDR3 consists of 16 residues. The V and J ends lost 1 base and 5 bases, in that order; junction bases with no gene match: 10. Germline V gene lookup returns CDR1 SGHAT and CDR2 FQNNGV. The chain's CDR3 is CASSLGRSGTVHEQYF. CDR3 DNA: TGTGCCAGCAGCTTAGGACGTAGCGGGACGGTCCACGAGCAGTACTTC.

The rearrangement joins TRBV7-8 to TRBJ2-5; possible D gene TRBD1, 6 bases. Looked up from germline, CDR1 is SGHVS and CDR2 is FQNEAQ. The V end lost 5 bases, the J end lost 2 bases, and 9 bases lay between the germline ends. The CDR3 consists of 13 residues. Here the CDR3 reads CASSADRQETQYF. In nucleotides, the CDR3 is TGTGCCAGCAGCGCGGACAGACAAGAGACCCAGTACTTC.

The chain carries TRBV9 and TRBJ1-3, with 8 positions matching TRBD1. CDR3 size: 16 residues. After removal of 8 bases from V and 0 bases from J, the junction contained 10 bases not matched to a gene. Germline CDR1 SGDLS, CDR2 YYNGEE. CDR3 coding DNA: TGTGCCAGTACGGTGGCAGGGGGCGACTCTGGAAACACCATATATTTT. This gives the protein CASTVAGGDSGNTIYF.

The genes are TRBV7-2 and TRBJ1-5; D not certain. The germline V and J ends were trimmed by 2 bases and 1 base, with 9 bases remaining between them. There are 15 residues in the CDR3. CDR1 is SGHTA, CDR2 FQGNSA, per germline. The CDR3 DNA reads as TGTGCCAGCAGCTTAACCGGGAGCAGCAATCAGCCCCAGCATTTT. Translated, it gives CASSLTGSSNQPQHF.